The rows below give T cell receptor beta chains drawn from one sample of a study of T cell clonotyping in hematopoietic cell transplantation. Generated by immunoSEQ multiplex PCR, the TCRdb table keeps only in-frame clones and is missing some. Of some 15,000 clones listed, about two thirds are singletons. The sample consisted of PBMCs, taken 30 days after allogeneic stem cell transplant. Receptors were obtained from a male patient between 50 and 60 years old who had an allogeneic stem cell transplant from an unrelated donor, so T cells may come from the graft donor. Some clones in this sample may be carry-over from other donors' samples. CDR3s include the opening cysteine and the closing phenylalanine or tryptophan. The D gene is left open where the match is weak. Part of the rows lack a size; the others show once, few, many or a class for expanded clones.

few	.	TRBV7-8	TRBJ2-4	TGTGCCAGCAGCCTCGACCAGAGGGGGGGGACCCCATTTCAGTACTTC	CASSLDQRGGTPFQYF
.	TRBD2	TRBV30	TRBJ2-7	TGTGCCTGGAAAGCGGGAGCCCTCTACGAGCAGTACTTC	CAWKAGALYEQYF
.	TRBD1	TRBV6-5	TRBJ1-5	TGTGCCAGCAGCCGGGGGACAGCTCGCTCTCAGCCCCAGCATTTT	CASSRGTARSQPQHF
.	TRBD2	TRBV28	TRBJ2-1	TGTGCCAGCAGACGCGGGAGGGGGCCTTACAATGAGCAGTTCTTC	CASRRGRGPYNEQFF
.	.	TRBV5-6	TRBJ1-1	TGTGCCAGCAGCTTTTCGACACAATACACTGAAGCTTTCTTT	CASSFSTQYTEAFF
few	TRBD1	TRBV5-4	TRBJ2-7	TGTGCCAGCAGCTTGTCTCCGGGACAGGAGGAGTACTTC	CASSLSPGQEEYF
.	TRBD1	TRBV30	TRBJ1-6	TGTGCCTGGAGTGTGACAGGGGGCCGTAATTCACCCCTCCACTTT	CAWSVTGGRNSPLHF
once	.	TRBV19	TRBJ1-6	TGTGCCAGTTCCATCATGACCAATTCACCCCTCCACTTT	CASSIMTNSPLHF
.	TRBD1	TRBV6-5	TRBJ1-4	TGTGCCAGCAGTTACTCCGGCAGGGGGACAAATGAAAAACTGTTTTTT	CASSYSGRGTNEKLFF
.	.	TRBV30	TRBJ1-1	TGTGCCTGGAGTCGGGGGACCAACACTGAAGCTTTCTTT	CAWSRGTNTEAFF
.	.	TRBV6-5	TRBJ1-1	TGTGCCAGCAGGAAAACAACGAACACTGAAGCTTTCTTT	CASRKTTNTEAFF
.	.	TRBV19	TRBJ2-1	TGTGCCAGTAGCCCGCTTAGGGCCCATGAGCAGTTCTTC	CASSPLRAHEQFF
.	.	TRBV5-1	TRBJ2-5	TGCGCCAGCAGCATGGGAGTAGCACGGGAGACCCAGTACTTC	CASSMGVARETQYF
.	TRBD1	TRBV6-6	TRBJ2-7	TGTGCCAGCAGTTACTCGGGACAGGCTCCCGAGCAGTACTTC	CASSYSGQAPEQYF
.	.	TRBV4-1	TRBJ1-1	TGCGCCAGCAGCCAATATGAGGGGACTGAAACTTTCTTT	CASSQYEGTETFF
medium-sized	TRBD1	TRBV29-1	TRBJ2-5	TGCAGCGTTGAAGAGGACAGGGGTCGATCGGAGACCCAGTACTTC	CSVEEDRGRSETQYF
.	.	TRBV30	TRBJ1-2	TGTGCCTGGGTCCTGGACCAGGGAGGCTACACCTTC	CAWVLDQGGYTF
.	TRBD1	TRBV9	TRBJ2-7	TGTGCCAGCAGCGCCCGGGACAGCGGACCCTACGAGCAGTACTTC	CASSARDSGPYEQYF
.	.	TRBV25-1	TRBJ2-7	TGTGCCAGCAGTATATCAGGGGAATCCTACGAGCAGTACTTC	CASSISGESYEQYF
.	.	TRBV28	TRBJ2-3	TGTGCCAGCAGACAGGGTACAGATACGCAGTATTTT	CASRQGTDTQYF
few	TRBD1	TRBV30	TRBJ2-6	TGTGCCTGGGACAGGGAGAATGGGGCCAACGTCCTGACTTTC	CAWDRENGANVLTF
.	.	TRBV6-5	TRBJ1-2	TGTGCCAGCAGTCCCCTCGGAGGGTTCTATGGCTACACCTTC	CASSPLGGFYGYTF
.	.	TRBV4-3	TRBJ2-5	TGCGTCAGCAGCCAAGAAGGGTGGGAGACCCAGTACTTC	CVSSQEGWETQYF
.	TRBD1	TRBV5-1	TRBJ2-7	TGCGCCAGCAGCTTGACAGGGGTAGCCTACGAGCAGTACTTC	CASSLTGVAYEQYF